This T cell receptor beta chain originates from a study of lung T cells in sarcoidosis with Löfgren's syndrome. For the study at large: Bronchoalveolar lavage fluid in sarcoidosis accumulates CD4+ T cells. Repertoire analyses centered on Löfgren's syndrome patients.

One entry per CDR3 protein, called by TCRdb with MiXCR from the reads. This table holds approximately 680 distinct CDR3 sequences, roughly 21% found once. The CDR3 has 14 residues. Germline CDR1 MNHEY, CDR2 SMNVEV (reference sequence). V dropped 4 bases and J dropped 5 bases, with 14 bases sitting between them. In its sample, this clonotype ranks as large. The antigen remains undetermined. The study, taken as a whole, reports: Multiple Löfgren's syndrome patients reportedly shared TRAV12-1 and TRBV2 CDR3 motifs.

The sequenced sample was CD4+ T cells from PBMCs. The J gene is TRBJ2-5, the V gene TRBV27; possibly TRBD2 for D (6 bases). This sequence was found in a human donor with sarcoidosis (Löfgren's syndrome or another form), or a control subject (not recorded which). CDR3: CASSYGGSRETQYF. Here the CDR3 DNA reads TGTGCCAGCAGTTACGGGGGATCCCGGGAGACCCAGTACTTC.